This entry describes one T cell receptor beta chain. The antigen it recognizes is unknown. No base qualities exist here, and no much larger clone lies one base off it. CDR1 and CDR2 were assigned from the germline V gene as MDHEN and SYDVKM. Its CDR3 holds 14 amino acids, cysteine through phenylalanine. The sequence is cut down to CDR3 DNA, 42 bases in frame from base 1. Deletion took 7 bases off V and 7 bases off J, with a span of 19 bases between the germline ends. These data belong to a study of early T cells in non-severe SARS-CoV-2 infection (dated by TCRdb to about 2021). With regard to the full study: Because TCR sequencing relied on bulk RNA taken from unsorted whole blood, pairing of alpha and beta chains was not possible.

Overall results and qualifications from the work: VDJdb matching was skewed toward anti-spike CD8 responses and likely underestimated virus-specific expansions by missing private and CD4 specificities.

The library was obtained by 5' RACE. Sequencing was carried out with a NextSeq 500. In the TCR library protocol, unique molecular identifiers were attached to individual cDNA molecules to correct for PCR bias and sequencing error. Sequencing covered both TCR alpha and beta chains, and within each sample the abundances of alpha and beta sequences were tightly co-correlated. The authors' pipeline ran thus. Decombinator V4 was used to perform V gene, J gene and CDR3 annotation of TCR sequences. Expanded TCRs were defined as changing significantly between any two time points under a Poisson model with p below 0.0001. Abundances of TCRs were expressed as counts per million after normalisation to the total number of TCRs sequenced in each sample. MAIT TCRs were defined by TRAV1-2 paired with TRAJ12, TRAJ20 or TRAJ33, and iNKT TCRs by TRAV10 paired with TRAJ18. VDJdb, accessed on 1 November 2021, was searched for TCRs annotated for CMV, EBV and SARS-CoV-2, and TCRs annotated for more than one antigen were excluded. Clones were called with MiXCR by TCRdb after fastp trimmed the public reads at Q25, and only in-frame beta chains were retained. CDR3 protein duplicates are merged, each entry listing the most common genes and DNA. The V and J calls were determined by TCRdb, not by the authors. This sample comprises 45,000 or so distinct CDR3 sequences, less than 8.5% of them detected only once. 8% to 9.5% of the sample comes from the top ten.

This was a case-control study nested in a cohort of healthcare workers in London, UK, who had nasopharyngeal swab PCR tests and blood samples taken every week. Between 23 and 31 March 2020, the week of the UK lockdown, healthcare workers were enrolled and then followed up weekly for as long as 16 weeks. Material: whole blood. The source is an adult who was a healthcare worker with PCR-confirmed SARS-CoV-2 infection or an uninfected control (not recorded which). The receptor chain draws on TRBV28 and TRBJ1-2; the D gene is not confidently resolved. The CDR3 reads as follows: CASKGLQVWSGYTF. The DNA sequence follows: TGTGCCAGCAAAGGACTCCAGGTCTGGTCTGGCTACACCTTC.